This TCR beta chain was found in a study of Ad26.COV2.S vaccination and SARS-CoV-2 variants. In the study overall: Once, or twice with 56 days between doses, Ad26.COV2.S was given intramuscularly.

Sequenced by immunoSEQ multiplex PCR; TCRdb stores in-frame clones only, minus some. This sample yields about 680,000 clones, of which 89% are seen a single time; approximately 1.5% belongs to the top ten. Treatment noted: about 20 received Ad26.COV2.S at low or high dose, single or two shots; about 5 received placebo; per-sample allocation not given. Day 63 after the first injection of vaccine or placebo was the sampling time. Vaccine was an Ad26 vector expressing Wuhan-strain SARS-CoV-2 spike. Whole-study findings and limits: Total T cell responses, in the TCR breadth and depth analyses, may have been underestimated. Comparable non-spike TCR breadth was observed in vaccine and placebo recipients.

Of note for this clone: The antigen remains undetermined.

The CDR3 consists of 20 residues. J was trimmed by 10 bases and V by 5 bases; bases with no gene match: 23. The V gene's germline CDR1 is MNHNY and CDR2 SVGAGI (reference sequence). The sequence derives from a person between 18 and 65 years old who received the Ad26.COV2.S COVID-19 vaccine or a placebo. Material: peripheral blood, obtained in a trial of Ad26.COV2.S vaccine versus placebo. The rearrangement joins TRBV6-6 to TRBJ2-1; 13 nucleotides line up with TRBD2. DNA of the CDR3: TGTGCCAGCAGTCCGGAGGGAGGAACTAGCGGGAGGGCCAGGCTCTGGGAGCAGTTCTTC. Its protein product is CASSPEGGTSGRARLWEQFF.